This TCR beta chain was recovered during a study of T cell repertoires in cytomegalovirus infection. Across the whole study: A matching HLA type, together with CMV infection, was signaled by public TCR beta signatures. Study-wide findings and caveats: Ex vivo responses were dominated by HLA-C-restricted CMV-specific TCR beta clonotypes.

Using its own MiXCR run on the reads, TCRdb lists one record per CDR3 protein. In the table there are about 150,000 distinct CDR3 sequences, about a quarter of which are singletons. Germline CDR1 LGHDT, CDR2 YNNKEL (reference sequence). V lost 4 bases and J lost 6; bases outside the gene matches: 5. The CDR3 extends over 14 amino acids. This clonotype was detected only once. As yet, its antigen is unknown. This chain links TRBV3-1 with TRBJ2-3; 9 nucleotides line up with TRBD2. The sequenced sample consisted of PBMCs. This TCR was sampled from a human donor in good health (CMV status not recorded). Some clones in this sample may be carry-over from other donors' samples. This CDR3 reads CASSPGLAMDTQYF. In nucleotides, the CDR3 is TGTGCCAGCAGCCCCGGACTAGCGATGGATACGCAGTATTTT.